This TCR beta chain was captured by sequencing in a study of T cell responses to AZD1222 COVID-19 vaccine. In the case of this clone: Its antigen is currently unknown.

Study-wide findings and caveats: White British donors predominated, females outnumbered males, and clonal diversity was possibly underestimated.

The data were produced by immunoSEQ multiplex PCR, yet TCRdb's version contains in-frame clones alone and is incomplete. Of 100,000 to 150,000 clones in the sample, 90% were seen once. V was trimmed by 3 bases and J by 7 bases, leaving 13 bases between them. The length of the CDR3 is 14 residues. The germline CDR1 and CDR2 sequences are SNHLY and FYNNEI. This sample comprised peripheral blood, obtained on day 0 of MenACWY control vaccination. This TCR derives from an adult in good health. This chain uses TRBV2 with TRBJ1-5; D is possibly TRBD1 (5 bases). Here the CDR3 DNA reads TGTGCCAGCAGTGAGAGCAGGGCCCGGCAGCCCCAGCATTTT. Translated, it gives CASSESRARQPQHF.